Shown below are 18 T cell receptor beta chains from a single sample sequenced in a study of shared clonotypes between healthy human individuals (dated by TCRdb to 2019 to 2021). Libraries were prepared through the immunoSEQ multiplex PCR assay. What TCRdb holds here is the immuneACCESS table cut down to in-frame rearrangements. Part of the clones is not present; checked against another copy, under half of the missing clones reflect an unresolved V gene, and the others are unexplained. In this sample the table shows around 1.1 million clones, approximately 75% of which occur a single time. The ten largest clones represent roughly 0.83% of the sample. Material for sequencing was memory CD4+ T cells from PBMCs. The cell subset or site label on this specimen signifies: CD45RA-negative fraction. Receptors originate from a man between 18 and 29 years old in good health. Some clones in this sample may be carry-over from other donors' samples.

V gene TRBV30 combines with J gene TRBJ2-7; the D gene is possibly TRBD2 (6 bases). Trimming took 1 base from V and 6 from J, leaving 10 bases between them. Germline assignment: CDR1 GTSNPN and CDR2 SVGIG (reference sequence). The CDR3 has 12 residues. This CDR3 reads CAWSARRGEQYF. The CDR3 nucleotides are TGTGCCTGGAGTGCCCGGAGGGGCGAGCAGTACTTC.

This sequence joins TRBV14 and TRBJ1-1, with D maybe TRBD1 (5 bases). Germline V gives CDR1 SGHDN, CDR2 FVKESK. The CDR3 has 13 amino acids. V dropped 5 bases and J dropped 10 bases, with 17 bases sitting between them. In DNA, the CDR3 is TGTGCCAGCAGCTTCTCCGGGGCGGGGGGAGCTTTCTTT. It encodes CASSFSGAGGAFF.

This clone was detected ten times or more. The chain has TRBV5-1 and TRBJ1-2; D unclear. CDR1 is SGHRS and CDR2 is YFSETQ in the germline V gene. This CDR3 is built from 16 residues. The V end lost 0 bases, the J end lost 5 bases, and 17 bases lay between the germline ends. In DNA form, the CDR3 reads TGCGCCAGCAGCTTGGTCCCGGCGCGGAGTTCTTATGGCTACACCTTC. It is translated as CASSLVPARSSYGYTF.

The sample holds a few counts of this clone. The same CDR3 is also encoded by other DNA sequences in this sample. Here the CDR3 DNA reads TGTGCCAGCAGTGATCGGTACGAGCAGTACTTC. Protein: CASSDRYEQYF. V is TRBV2 and J is TRBJ2-7; no definite D call. The CDR3 consists of 11 residues. Trimming stripped 3 bases from V and 4 bases from J, with 4 bases between. Germline V CDR1 and CDR2: SNHLY, FYNNEI.

V gene TRBV30 combines with J gene TRBJ2-1; D not resolved. The germline CDR1 and CDR2 sequences are GTSNPN and SVGIG (reference sequence). This CDR3 region has 18 residues. Trimming left V 3 bases short and J 0 bases short, with 21 bases between. CDR3 protein: CAWRPSFEDHHSYNEQFF. CDR3 in DNA: TGTGCCTGGAGACCCTCCTTTGAGGACCACCACTCCTACAATGAGCAGTTCTTC.

This chain connects TRBV7-3 to TRBJ2-2; D might be TRBD1 or TRBD2, each matching 5 bases. CDR3 size: 14 residues. V dropped 10 bases and J dropped 6 bases, with 18 bases sitting between them. Germline V CDR1 and CDR2: SGHTA, FQGTGA. The CDR3 spells CANKPGTLPGELFF. The CDR3 DNA reads TGTGCCAACAAACCCGGGACCCTACCCGGGGAGCTGTTTTTT.

This rearrangement joins TRBV27 to TRBJ2-7, with a weak D call TRBD1 (6 bases). The V and J ends lost 4 bases and 1 base respectively, with 11 bases between them. CDR3 length: 14 amino acids. Looked up from germline, CDR1 is MNHEY and CDR2 is SMNVEV (reference sequence). As DNA, the CDR3 is TGTGCCAGCAGTTACCGGGACACTTCCTACGAGCAGTACTTC. Its translation is CASSYRDTSYEQYF.

This clone came up once. The V and J genes are TRBV28 and TRBJ2-7; TRBD1 or TRBD2 may be the D gene (6 bases each). The length of the CDR3 is 14 residues. The V end lost 2 bases, the J end lost 3 bases, and 11 bases lay between the germline ends. Germline V gene lookup returns CDR1 MDHEN and CDR2 SYDVKM. The DNA of the CDR3 is TGTGCCAGCAGTTTACTCGGGGGCTTCTACGAGCAGTACTTC. It is translated as CASSLLGGFYEQYF.

The chain uses TRBV4-2 and TRBJ2-7; D is tentatively TRBD1 or TRBD2 (6 bases each). This CDR3 is 18 amino acids long. Between the trimmed V and J ends, which lost 1 base and 0 bases, there was a span of 19 bases. The germline CDR1 and CDR2 sequences are LGHNA and YNFKEQ. The CDR3 sequence: CASSQARGGTVNSYEQYF. DNA for the CDR3: TGTGCCAGCAGCCAAGCAAGAGGGGGGACGGTGAACTCCTACGAGCAGTACTTC.

V and J are TRBV7-2 and TRBJ2-6; D remains ambiguous. Trimming took 2 bases from V and 2 from J, leaving 16 bases between them. Germline CDR1 and CDR2: SGHTA and FQGNSA. The CDR3 totals 18 residues. The CDR3 DNA reads as TGTGCCAGCAGCTTACGGGCCGCAGTTAATACTGGGGCCAACGTCCTGACTTTC. Translation gives CASSLRAAVNTGANVLTF.

CDR3 protein: CASSATDGTRRPYEQYF. CDR3 nucleotides: TGTGCCAGCAGCGCGACAGACGGGACACGGAGGCCCTACGAGCAGTACTTC. The genes are TRBV7-8 and TRBJ2-7; maybe TRBD1 (6 bases). Between the trimmed V and J ends, which lost 5 bases and 2 bases, there was a span of 22 bases. This CDR3 spans 17 amino acids. Germline lookup yields CDR1 SGHVS and CDR2 FQNEAQ. The full variable domain, with the rest looked up from reference TRBV7-8 and TRBJ2-7, is GAGVSQSPRYKVAKRGQDVALRCDPISGHVSLFWYQQALGQGPEFLTYFQNEAQLDKSGLPSDRFFAERPEGSVSTLKIQRTQQEDSAVYLCASSATDGTRRPYEQYFGPGTRLTVT.

The chain has TRBV5-1 and TRBJ2-2; unclear D gene. V was pared by 3 bases and J by 2 bases, with 8 bases between. The CDR3 is made up of 14 amino acids. The germline V gene has CDR1 SGHRS and CDR2 YFSETQ. The CDR3 loop reads CASSWGTNTGELFF. CDR3 sequence (DNA): TGCGCCAGCAGCTGGGGTACAAACACCGGGGAGCTGTTTTTT.

This clone was seen once. V usage is TRBV5-1 and J usage is TRBJ2-5, with 14 positions matching TRBD2. The junction had 4 bases not matched to a gene; V was cut back by 6 bases and J by 3 bases. CDR3 length: 15 residues. Germline V CDR1 and CDR2: SGHRS, YFSETQ. This CDR3 reads CASKVGLAGEETQYF. The CDR3 region has the DNA TGCGCCAGCAAGGTGGGACTAGCGGGAGAAGAGACCCAGTACTTC.

The chain carries TRBV18 and TRBJ2-6; weak D call: TRBD1 (6 bases). The germline V gene encodes CDR1 KGHSH and CDR2 LQKENI. V lost 8 bases, J lost 2 bases, and 19 bases lay in between. This CDR3 is 17 amino acids long. Here the CDR3 reads CASGERQEGTGANVLTF. The CDR3 DNA sequence: TGTGCCAGCGGAGAGAGACAGGAAGGAACTGGGGCCAACGTCCTGACTTTC.

V and J are TRBV5-8 and TRBJ2-7; 9 positions match TRBD1. Germline loops: CDR1 SGHTS, CDR2 YDEGEE. Germline trimming cut 6 bases from V and 4 bases from J; bases unmatched to any gene: 8. This CDR3 has 14 amino acids. CDR3 DNA sequence: TGTGCCAGCACGCGATTACAGGGGGCGTACGAGCAGTACTTC. It specifies CASTRLQGAYEQYF.

This clone showed up just a few times. The chain joins TRBV7-2 to TRBJ2-5, with TRBD1 matching 7 bases. The length of the CDR3 is 15 residues. From germline, CDR1 is SGHTA and CDR2 FQGNSA. V shed 7 bases, J shed 1 base, and the junction held 9 bases outside the gene matches. The CDR3 DNA is TGTGCCAGCAACAAACAAGGGACAGCCCAAGAGACCCAGTACTTC. It is translated as CASNKQGTAQETQYF.

The chain links TRBV28 to TRBJ2-7, with D hard to call. The CDR3 is 12 residues long. The V and J ends lost 10 bases and 2 bases respectively, with 12 bases between them. Germline V CDR1 and CDR2: MDHEN, SYDVKM. The DNA of the CDR3 is TGTGCCAACATGGCAGAAGCCTACGAGCAGTACTTC. Protein product: CANMAEAYEQYF.

The gene calls are TRBV5-4 and TRBJ2-2; 7 bases are shared with TRBD2. Germline V lookup: CDR1 SGHNT, CDR2 YYREEE (reference sequence). Trimming cost V 1 base and J 6 bases; bases outside gene matches: 6. This CDR3 has 15 amino acids. The CDR3 region has the DNA TGTGCCAGCAGCTTGAACGGGAGGTCGGCCGGGGAGCTGTTTTTT. This sequence encodes CASSLNGRSAGELFF.